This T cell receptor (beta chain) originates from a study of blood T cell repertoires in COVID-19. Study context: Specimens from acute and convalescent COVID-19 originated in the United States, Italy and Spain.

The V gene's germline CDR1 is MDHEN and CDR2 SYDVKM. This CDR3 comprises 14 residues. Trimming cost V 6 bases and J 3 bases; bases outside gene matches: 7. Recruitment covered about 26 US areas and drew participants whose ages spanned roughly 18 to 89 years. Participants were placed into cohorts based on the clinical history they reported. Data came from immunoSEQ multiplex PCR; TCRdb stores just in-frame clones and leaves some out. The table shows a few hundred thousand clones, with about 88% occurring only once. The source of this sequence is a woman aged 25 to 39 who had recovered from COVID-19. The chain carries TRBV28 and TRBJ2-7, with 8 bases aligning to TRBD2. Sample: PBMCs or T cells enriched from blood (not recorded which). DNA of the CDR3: TGTGCCAGCAGCCCGGGGGGGACTCACTACGAGCAGTACTTC. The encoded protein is CASSPGGTHYEQYF.